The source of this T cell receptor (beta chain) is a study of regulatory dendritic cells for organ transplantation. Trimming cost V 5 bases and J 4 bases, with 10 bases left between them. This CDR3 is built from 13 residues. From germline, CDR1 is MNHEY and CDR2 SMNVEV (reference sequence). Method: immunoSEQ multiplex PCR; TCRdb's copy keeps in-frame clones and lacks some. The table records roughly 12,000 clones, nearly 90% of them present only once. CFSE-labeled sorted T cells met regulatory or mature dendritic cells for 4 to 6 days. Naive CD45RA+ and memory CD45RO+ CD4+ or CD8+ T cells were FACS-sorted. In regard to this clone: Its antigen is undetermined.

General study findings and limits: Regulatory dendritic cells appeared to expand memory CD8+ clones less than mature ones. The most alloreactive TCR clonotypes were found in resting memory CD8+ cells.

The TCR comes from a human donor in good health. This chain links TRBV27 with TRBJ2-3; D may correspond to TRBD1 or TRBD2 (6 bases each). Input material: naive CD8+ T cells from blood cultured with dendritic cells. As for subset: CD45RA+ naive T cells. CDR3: CASSDGGADTQYF. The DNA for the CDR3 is TGTGCCAGCAGTGACGGGGGCGCAGATACGCAGTATTTT.